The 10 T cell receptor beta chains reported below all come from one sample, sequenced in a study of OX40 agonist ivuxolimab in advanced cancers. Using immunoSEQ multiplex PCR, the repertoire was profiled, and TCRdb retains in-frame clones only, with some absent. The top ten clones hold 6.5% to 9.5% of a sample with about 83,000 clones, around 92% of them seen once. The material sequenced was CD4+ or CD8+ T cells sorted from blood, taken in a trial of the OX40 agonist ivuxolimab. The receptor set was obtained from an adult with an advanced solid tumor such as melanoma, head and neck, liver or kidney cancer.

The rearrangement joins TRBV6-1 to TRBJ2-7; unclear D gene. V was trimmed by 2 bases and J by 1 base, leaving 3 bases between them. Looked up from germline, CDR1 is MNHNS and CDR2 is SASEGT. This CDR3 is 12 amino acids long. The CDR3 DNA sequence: TGTGCCAGCAGTGAAAGGTCCTACGAGCAGTACTTC. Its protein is CASSERSYEQYF.

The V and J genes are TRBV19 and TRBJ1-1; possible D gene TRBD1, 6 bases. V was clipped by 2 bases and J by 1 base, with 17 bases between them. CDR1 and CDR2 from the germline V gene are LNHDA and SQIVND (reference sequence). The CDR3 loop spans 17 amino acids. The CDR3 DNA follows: TGTGCCAGTAGTATAAGGCAGGGGATTGGTTCGAACACTGAAGCTTTCTTT. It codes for CASSIRQGIGSNTEAFF.

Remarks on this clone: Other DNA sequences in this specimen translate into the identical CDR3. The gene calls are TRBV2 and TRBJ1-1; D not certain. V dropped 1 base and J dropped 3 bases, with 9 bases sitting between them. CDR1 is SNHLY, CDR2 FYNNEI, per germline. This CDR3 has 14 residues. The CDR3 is CASSEESGYTEAFF. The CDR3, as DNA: TGTGCCAGCAGTGAAGAGTCCGGGTACACTGAAGCTTTCTTT.

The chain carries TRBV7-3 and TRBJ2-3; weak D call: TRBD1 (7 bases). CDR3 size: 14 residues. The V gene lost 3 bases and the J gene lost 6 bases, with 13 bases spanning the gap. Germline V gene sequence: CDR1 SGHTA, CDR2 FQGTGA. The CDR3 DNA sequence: TGTGCCAGCAGCTTTCAGGGGGGATGGGATACGCAGTATTTT. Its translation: CASSFQGGWDTQYF.

The CDR3 sequence is CATSRLDRNSNYEQYF. The DNA of the CDR3 is TGTGCCACCAGCAGACTTGACAGGAATTCGAACTACGAGCAGTACTTC. The rearrangement joins TRBV15 to TRBJ2-7; a possible D gene is TRBD1 (6 bases). Germline lookup yields CDR1 LNHNV and CDR2 YYDKDF (reference sequence). The V end was cut by 2 bases, the J end by 3 bases, with 17 bases between. The CDR3 loop spans 16 amino acids.

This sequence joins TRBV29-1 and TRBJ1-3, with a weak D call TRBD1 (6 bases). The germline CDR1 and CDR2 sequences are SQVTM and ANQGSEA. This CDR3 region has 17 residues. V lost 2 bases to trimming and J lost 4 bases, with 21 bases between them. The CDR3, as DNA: TGCAGCGTTGAATTGACTGGGCCAGGGGCAGGGGGAAACACCATATATTTT. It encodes CSVELTGPGAGGNTIYF.

DNA for the CDR3: TGTGCCAGCAGCTTTGGCACTGAAGCTTTCTTT. This codes for CASSFGTEAFF. The gene calls are TRBV2 and TRBJ1-1; D uncertain. This CDR3 region has 11 residues. V shed 6 bases and J shed 4 bases, with 6 bases lying between them. Per germline, CDR1 SNHLY and CDR2 FYNNEI.

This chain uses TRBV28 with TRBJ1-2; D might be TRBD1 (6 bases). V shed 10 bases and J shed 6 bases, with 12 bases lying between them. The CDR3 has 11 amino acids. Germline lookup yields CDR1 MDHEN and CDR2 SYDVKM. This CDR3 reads CATGGGNGYTF. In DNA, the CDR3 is TGTGCCACCGGAGGGGGGAATGGCTACACCTTC.

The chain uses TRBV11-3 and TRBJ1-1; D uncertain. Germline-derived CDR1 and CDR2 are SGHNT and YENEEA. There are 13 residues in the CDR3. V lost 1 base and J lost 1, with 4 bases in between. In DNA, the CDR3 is TGTGCCAGCAGCTTAGGACCGAACACTGAAGCTTTCTTT. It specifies CASSLGPNTEAFF.

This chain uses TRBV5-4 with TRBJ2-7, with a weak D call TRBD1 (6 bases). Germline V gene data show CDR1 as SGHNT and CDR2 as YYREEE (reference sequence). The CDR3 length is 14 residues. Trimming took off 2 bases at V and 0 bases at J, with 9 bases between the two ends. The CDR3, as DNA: TGTGCCAGCAGCTTCCAGACAGGCTCCTACGAGCAGTACTTC. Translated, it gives CASSFQTGSYEQYF. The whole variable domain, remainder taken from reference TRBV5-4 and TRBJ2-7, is ETGVTQSPTHLIKTRGQQVTLRCSSQSGHNTVSWYQQALGQGPQFIFQYYREEENGRGNFPPRFSGLQFPNYSSELNVNALELDDSALYLCASSFQTGSYEQYFGPGTRLTVT.